The entry that follows covers one T cell receptor (beta chain) sequence. From germline, CDR1 is MNHEY and CDR2 SVGAGI. CDR3 length: 15 residues. With V trimmed by 6 bases and J by 3 bases, 8 bases remained unmatched. This sample stems from a study of blood T cell repertoires in COVID-19. The study drew participants aged about 18 to 95 years from roughly 25 US areas. Participants had their cohort set by participant-reported clinical history. The authors' processing: The authors estimated nucleated cell counts from reference gene primer amplification. Clones were sequenced by immunoSEQ multiplex PCR, and TCRdb holds only the in-frame ones, with some missing. The DNA was the basis for D and trimming; V, J and clone size are from that table. The table has about half a million clones, 70% to 90% seen once.

This receptor was taken from a woman aged 55-69 years who had recovered from COVID-19. Sequenced input: PBMCs or T cells enriched from blood (not recorded which). The J gene is TRBJ2-3, the V gene TRBV6-5; TRBD1 aligns across 8 bases. The CDR3 DNA reads as TGTGCCAGCAGGGAGACTGACAGGGGAACAGATACGCAGTATTTT. Amino acids: CASRETDRGTDTQYF.